This TCR beta chain is drawn from a study of cytomegalovirus exposure and HLA in healthy donors (dated by TCRdb to 2016 to 2017). Broadly, across the study: In an earlier analysis of approximately 640 of the donors, 276 Gb of sequence data and 90 million to 130 million unique TCR beta sequences from 180 million or so T cells were reported. Roughly 300 gigabases of sequencing data and around 80 million unique TCR sequences made up an early release that covered fewer than 650 HLA-typed donors. The genetic ancestry cluster associated with self-reported Caucasian donors included 81% of the 398 genotyped donors. The study was designed to test whether signatures of past pathogen exposure could be identified by cataloging public T cell receptors. The study profiled the T cell repertoires of 550 to 700 subjects by immunosequencing and related them to cytomegalovirus serostatus. Besides the first cohort of 666 subjects, a separate validation cohort made up of some 110 different subjects was used. High-throughput TCR immunosequencing, statistical association of individual TCRs with disease status, and machine learning were combined to predict cytomegalovirus infection status. In a later analysis, previously published TCR beta repertoires from 550 to 700 donors were re-analyzed and high-resolution HLA genotyping was added so that TCR occurrence patterns could be studied. Rather than drawing on any new phenotypic data, the later analysis identified candidate immune exposures from TCR beta sequences and the way those sequences occurred across donors. An earlier analysis of 587 of the donors used high-throughput TCR beta sequencing to judge whether each TCR beta V gene segment behaved as functional or pseudogenic. Alongside the repertoire data, information on donor age, sex, ethnicity and CMV serostatus was compiled. In a later genetic analysis, genome-wide SNP genotypes for about three fifths of the roughly 670 donors were used, and that subset was treated as a discovery cohort. Every repertoire in the discovery cohort had been generated on one and the same sequencing platform. Class I and class II HLA loci were covered by the typing at four-digit resolution. The number of donors typed differed by locus, with about 629-630 for A, B, C, DRB1 and DQB1, around 520 for DQA1, 600 to 610 for DPA1, and around 430 for DPB1. Roughly five DR-DQ haplotypes were handled as single units for association and clustering, since linkage in the cohort was strong. Across some 400 genotyped donors of the cohort, an average of about 240,000 unique TCR beta nucleotide sequences per donor were sequenced, and approximately 19% of those sequences were non-productive. The research as a whole found: In vitro tests confirmed that a few of the cytomegalovirus-associated TCR beta chains recognize cytomegalovirus antigens. A later genetic analysis associated a missense DCLRE1C variant with V-gene and J-gene trimming of TCR beta chains, and an independent cohort replicated the association. Sequencing depth was assumed to be roughly uniform across donors in the presence/absence analyses, though that assumption may not hold. While some public TCRs were present in many individuals, most TCR sequences turned up only very rarely across donors. Correlated functional status among segregating V segments might reflect linkage disequilibrium, but an unknown experimental factor could not be ruled out. In this cohort, only TCR beta chains were sequenced, and detectable features were limited by the absence of alpha or paired-chain data. It was suggested by the authors that the approach could potentially be generalized to other disease states and immunological phenotypes. In an earlier analysis of approximately 600 of the donors, most TCR beta V segments were observed in productive rearrangements about 87% or about 30% of the time, broadly matching IMGT annotations. The sequencing pipeline was judged likely to have produced a cluster of highly shared sequence variants as a technical artifact. HLA typing was unavailable for some donors at each locus, so association tests used only the typed subset. A further reported finding was that TCR beta sequences accurately predicted the HLA-A and HLA-B alleles for most subjects in the first cohort. Because the 87-base-pair reads could not distinguish some IMGT-functional V segments, including TRBV6-2 and TRBV6-3, those segments were excluded. According to a later analysis, most CMV-associated TCR beta chains appeared to be HLA-restricted, and the HLA associations seemed to be driven largely by CMV exposure. In a later analysis, TCR association rates were found to vary across HLA loci, with the most associated TCRs seen for DRB1 alleles and the fewest for HLA-C alleles. Several of the top co-occurrence clusters appeared to be linked to parvovirus B19, influenza, CMV and Epstein-Barr virus, according to a later analysis. CMV serostatus was the only immune exposure information available for the cohort. In a later analysis, around 17,000 TCR beta sequences were associated with specific HLA alleles at a false discovery rate of 0.05. The study gave a list of under 200 TCR beta chains associated with cytomegalovirus. When HLA alleles, especially DR and DQ, strongly co-occurred, attributing TCR associations to individual alleles was difficult. In both the original and validation cohorts, the classifier was reported to diagnose cytomegalovirus status with high specificity and sensitivity. Because counts were too low, 15 to 20 rarely observed V segments, including chromosome 9 orphons, were excluded from the earlier analysis of about 500 of the donors. In a later analysis, HLA-associated TCR beta chains were found to be more clonally expanded and to have lower generation probabilities than equally common non-associated chains. Compared with the approximately 700-donor mean, donors in an Asian-associated ancestry cluster had fewer N-insertions in productive TCRs, according to a later genetic analysis.

The library was produced with the immunoSEQ multiplex PCR assay. A mixture of 60 forward primers for TCR Vbeta segments and 13 reverse primers for TCR Jbeta segments was used in the multiplex PCR. A multiplex PCR assay on genomic DNA amplified the CDR3 region of rearranged TCR beta genes. The Illumina HiSeq System was used to sequence the amplified TCR beta libraries as 87-base-pair reads. The study's processing was this. A later analysis counted around 72 million unique TCR beta chains across the 640 or so repertoires, and 10 million to 12 million of these chains were shared by at least two donors. A nearest-neighbor algorithm error-corrected the raw reads and collapsed the reads into unique sequences, merging closely related sequences to remove PCR and sequencing errors. CDR3 sequences were aligned to IMGT reference sequences to assign V, D and J gene segments. For a sequence to be retained, at least a six-nucleotide match to both a V gene segment and a J gene segment was required. Rearrangements were classified as productive when the CDR3 lacked stop codons and remained in frame with V and J, and all other rearrangements were classified as non-productive. CDR3 was defined by IMGT convention, running from the second conserved V-encoded cysteine to the conserved J-encoded phenylalanine. In an earlier analysis of approximately 590 of the donors, sequences lacking an unambiguous match to a single V gene segment were excluded. In an earlier analysis of 500 to 750 of the donors, V segments were called functional above 56.7% productive rearrangements and were called segregating when the between-donor standard deviation exceeded 5%. A statistical classification framework was developed to diagnose cytomegalovirus status using the catalog of TCR beta chain sequences. A later analysis assigned V and J genes by comparing TCR nucleotide sequences with IMGT/GENE-DB human TR gene sequences. Using the TCRdist pipeline, a later analysis assigned CDR3 sequences along with most-parsimonious VDJ recombination scenarios. In a later analysis, every TCR beta chain was defined by the combination of its CDR3 amino acid sequence and its V-gene family, and reads without a unique V-gene family were dropped. To address suspected cross-contamination and a sequencing artifact, a later analysis removed around 600 highly shared, low-generation-probability nucleotide sequences. For each public chain, a later analysis derived a clonal expansion index from normalized ranks of inferred template counts within each repertoire. In a later analysis, generation probabilities were computed with a VDJ recombination model fitted to out-of-frame rearrangements, and the resulting probabilities were checked against IGoR. A later analysis scored TCR-TCR, TCR-HLA and TCR-CMV co-occurrence with hypergeometric tests, applying a repertoire-size bias correction to TCR pairs. A later analysis estimated false discovery rates by permuting HLA or CMV assignments 20 times. In a later analysis, co-occurring TCRs were grouped using DBSCAN, with TCRdist sequence similarity added in when clustering inside HLA-allele-positive subsets. Repertoires with fewer than 30,000 or more than 120,000 public chains were left out of co-occurrence clustering, as were about 5 repertoires with anomalous nucleotide sharing. TCRdb took this table from immuneACCESS and kept in-frame rearrangements with V and J called. Such tables lack part of the clones; where checked against another copy, unresolved V genes explain under half of the gap, and the rest is unexplained. The DNA gave D and trimming, while V, J and clone size come from that table. This sample comprises 95,000 to 150,000 clones, less than 90% of them detected only once. Approximately 0.24% of the sample goes to the ten largest clones.

The cohort was made up of 666 healthy bone marrow donors. Cohort members were all nominally healthy when sampled, although unrecorded immune exposures were likely present. The donor tested CMV seronegative, placing the donor among the 350 or so seronegative members of the cohort. Each donor provided a peripheral blood sample, and peripheral blood mononuclear cells were used for TCR beta sequencing. The Qiagen DNeasy Blood Extraction Kit was used to extract genomic DNA from the blood cell samples. V ends up 4 bases short and J 3 bases short, with an unmatched junction base count of 12. The CDR3 holds 18 amino acids from the cysteine to the phenylalanine. Only the CDR3 portion is preserved as DNA: 54 bases, with reading frame beginning at the first base. CDR1 is given as SGHTS and CDR2 as YDEGEE, both from the germline V gene. Details on this clone: Its antigen has not been determined. No base quality values were provided; no much bigger clone lies one nucleotide off.

The sequence derives from a man between 45 and 60 years old in good health and CMV-seronegative. The sample was PBMCs. The rearrangement joined TRBV5-8 to TRBJ2-2, with 10 central nucleotides matching TRBD2. CDR3 loop: CASSLPPGLAEYTGELFF. The nucleotides read TGTGCCAGCAGCCTACCACCCGGACTAGCGGAGTACACCGGGGAGCTGTTTTTT.